This T cell receptor (beta chain) was recovered during a study of CD8 T cells in ankylosing spondylitis. Quantitative barcoded 5'-RACE was used to prepare TCR beta libraries. MiXCR, applied by TCRdb to the 5' RACE reads, yields one record per CDR3 protein. The top ten clones hold 3.5% to 4.5% of a sample with about 250,000 distinct CDR3 sequences, roughly 32% of them seen once. The sample holds a few counts of this clonotype. Its antigen is still unknown. The V end lost 6 bases, the J end lost 4 bases, and 19 bases lay between the germline ends. Per the germline V gene, CDR1 is SGHTA and CDR2 is FQGNSA. The CDR3 covers 15 residues. Overall study findings and caveats: There was reportedly significant enrichment of clones that were disease-linked in matched ankylosing spondylitis synovial fluid. A motif in TCR beta, a set of several highly homologous variants, appeared characteristic of ankylosing spondylitis blood.

The receptor was isolated from a male donor with ankylosing spondylitis or in good health (not recorded which). Material: blood, either unsorted or a sorted T cell fraction (not recorded which). The genes are TRBV7-2 and TRBJ2-7; possibly TRBD2 for D (5 bases). The CDR3: CASSHQLGPGYEQYF. CDR3 nucleotide sequence: TGTGCCAGCAGTCACCAACTAGGGCCGGGATACGAGCAGTACTTC.